One sample yielded the 32 T cell receptor beta chains listed below, sequenced in a study of T cells in Graves' hyperthyroidism and ophthalmopathy. Using RNA transcripts as the source, TCR beta CDR3 regions were amplified. First-round RT-PCR with HTBI primers amplified the TCR CDR3 region. TCRdb processed the multiplex PCR reads anew with MiXCR; each CDR3 protein has one entry. The sample includes 50,000 to 55,000 distinct CDR3 sequences, around 48% of them seen just once. Source material: blood. Receptors originate from a woman between 50 and 59 years old with Graves' ophthalmopathy.

J is TRBJ2-7 and V is TRBV7-2; maybe TRBD2 (7 bases). CDR1 is SGHTA and CDR2 is FQGNSA in the germline V gene. V lost 2 bases and J lost 7, with 18 bases in between. The CDR3 totals 15 residues. This CDR3 reads CASSLRGGGPIEQYF. The CDR3 region has the DNA TGTGCCAGCAGCTTAAGGGGCGGGGGCCCCATTGAGCAGTACTTC.

This clonotype was counted ten times or more. The J gene is TRBJ1-2, the V gene TRBV13; 8 nucleotides match TRBD1. Germline loops: CDR1 PRHDT, CDR2 FYEKMQ (reference sequence). The J segment lost 10 bases and the V segment lost 6 bases, leaving 10 bases of the junction unmatched. The CDR3 has 13 residues. The DNA for the CDR3 is TGTGCCAGCAGTTACGACAGGGGAGGTGACTACACCTTC. Amino acid sequence: CASSYDRGGDYTF.

This rearrangement joins TRBV20-1 to TRBJ2-7, with 14 nucleotides matching TRBD2. The germline V gene has CDR1 DFQATT and CDR2 SNEGSKA (reference sequence). The CDR3 contains 15 residues. V dropped 6 bases and J dropped 2; count of bases not matched to a gene: 6. The CDR3 loop is CSAKGLAGGAYEQYF. The CDR3, as DNA: TGCAGTGCGAAAGGACTAGCGGGAGGCGCCTACGAGCAGTACTTC.

This clonotype has only a few counts. The genes are TRBV7-3 and TRBJ2-2; 9 bases fit TRBD2. Per germline, CDR1 SGHTA and CDR2 FQGTGA. V gave up 5 bases and J gave up 1 base; unmatched junction bases: 5. The CDR3 runs 16 residues. The chain's CDR3 is CASSRSGSGNTGELFF. Here the CDR3 DNA reads TGTGCCAGCAGCCGTAGCGGGAGTGGGAACACCGGGGAGCTGTTTTTT.

This clonotype was picked up many times. The V gene is TRBV11-1, the J gene TRBJ1-1; D not certain. CDR3 length: 14 residues. Germline V CDR1 and CDR2: SGHAT, FQDESV (reference sequence). V was shortened by 2 bases and J by 6 bases, with 13 bases between the two germline ends. For the CDR3, the DNA is TGTGCCAGCAGCTTATCGGGGATTGCCGCTGAAGCTTTCTTT. It codes for CASSLSGIAAEAFF.

The chain has TRBV7-2 and TRBJ2-7; 12 nucleotides agree with TRBD2. V lost 5 bases and J lost 6; bases outside the gene matches: 8. CDR3 length: 15 residues. Germline V gene lookup returns CDR1 SGHTA and CDR2 FQGNSA. In DNA form, the CDR3 reads TGTGCCAGCAGCCAACTAGCGGGGGGATCCCCCGAGCAGTACTTC. Its protein is CASSQLAGGSPEQYF.

The sample holds many counts of this clonotype. The chain has TRBV9 and TRBJ1-4; 9 bases align to TRBD1. Germline V gives CDR1 SGDLS, CDR2 YYNGEE. With V trimmed by 4 bases and J by 0 bases, 4 bases remained unmatched. The length of the CDR3 is 16 residues. CDR3 loop: CASSTRTGATNEKLFF. CDR3 DNA: TGTGCCAGCAGCACCCGGACAGGGGCAACTAATGAAAAACTGTTTTTT.

Ten or more counts support this clonotype. The chain couples TRBV29-1 to TRBJ2-2; no reliable D call. The V end lost 8 bases, the J end lost 0 bases, and 10 bases lay between the germline ends. Germline values: CDR1 SQVTM, CDR2 ANQGSEA. CDR3 length equals 13 residues. CDR3 sequence reads: CSSGQTNTGELFF. CDR3 nucleotide sequence: TGCAGCTCTGGTCAAACGAACACCGGGGAGCTGTTTTTT.

The chain joins TRBV15 to TRBJ1-4; TRBD1 agrees at 9 bases. The CDR3 is made up of 14 amino acids. Germline values: CDR1 LNHNV, CDR2 YYDKDF (reference sequence). V shed 4 bases and J 8 bases; nucleotides not matched to a gene: 5. This CDR3 is CATSKDRGQEKLFF. CDR3 in DNA: TGTGCCACCAGCAAGGACAGGGGCCAAGAAAAACTGTTTTTT.

Judged by abundance, this clonotype is medium-sized. The DNA for the CDR3 is TGTGCCAGCAGCTTAGTTGGGAATCAGCCCCAGCATTTT. This sequence encodes CASSLVGNQPQHF. The chain couples TRBV7-9 to TRBJ1-5; D not certain. Germline assignment: CDR1 SEHNR and CDR2 FQNEAQ (reference sequence). The CDR3 is 13 amino acids. V lost 1 base and J lost 4, with 5 bases in between.

This clonotype was counted ten times or more. This chain links TRBV6-5 with TRBJ2-2; 7 positions agree with TRBD1. V lost 6 bases, J lost 2 bases, and 6 bases stayed unmatched. Germline lookup yields CDR1 MNHEY and CDR2 SVGAGI. There are 15 residues in the CDR3. The CDR3 protein is CASRPGQTNTGELFF. CDR3 in DNA: TGTGCCAGCAGGCCGGGACAGACCAACACCGGGGAGCTGTTTTTT.

A note on this clonotype: A read error may produce the germline difference seen at one junction end. This chain connects TRBV2 to TRBJ1-5; 8 bases match TRBD1. The germline CDR1 and CDR2 sequences are SNHLY and FYNNEI. The CDR3 runs 15 residues. The CDR3 nucleotides are TGTGCCAGCAGTATAGGACAGGGTTATAACCAGCCCCAGCGTTTT. The encoded protein is CASSIGQGYNQPQRF.

This clonotype was seen repeatedly, ten times or more. The rearrangement links TRBV28 to TRBJ1-2; D is undetermined. Germline CDR1 is MDHEN and CDR2 is SYDVKM. Between the trimmed V and J ends, which lost 5 bases and 4 bases, there was a span of 17 bases. This CDR3 contains 15 residues. CDR3 in amino acids: CASSANGLKIYGYTF. The CDR3 DNA sequence: TGTGCCAGCAGTGCCAACGGACTTAAGATCTATGGCTACACCTTC.

This clonotype has just one count. At one of its ends the junction is not consistent with the germline gene, which may arise from a read error. V is TRBV24-1 and J is TRBJ2-7; D call uncertain. The germline V gene has CDR1 KGHDR and CDR2 SFDVKD. The length of the CDR3 is 14 residues. The CDR3, as DNA: TGTGCCACCAGTGGTTTGGCCGACACGGACGAGCAGTACTTC. Translated, it gives CATSGLADTDEQYF.

A few counts support this clonotype. The chain couples TRBV3-1 to TRBJ2-1, with D perhaps matching TRBD2 (7 bases). The CDR3 spans 13 residues. The V gene's germline CDR1 is LGHDT and CDR2 YNNKEL (reference sequence). V dropped 8 bases and J dropped 5 bases, with 13 bases sitting between them. DNA for the CDR3: TGTGCCAGCGGGAGGGGGGTTAACAATGAGCAGTTCTTC. It yields the protein CASGRGVNNEQFF.

Comments on this clonotype: A much bigger clone sits one base away, suggesting this may be a read error. The J gene is TRBJ1-2, the V gene TRBV27, with TRBD1 as a possible D gene (6 bases). The CDR3 length is 12 residues. Germline lookup yields CDR1 MNHEY and CDR2 SMNVEV (reference sequence). CDR3 sequence reads: CASRQGSYGYAF. CDR3 bases: TGTGCCAGCAGACAGGGTAGCTATGGCTACGCCTTC.

This clonotype has ten or more counts. The CDR3 loop is CASSEAPRSTDGSNQPQHF. In nucleotides, the CDR3 is TGTGCCAGCAGTGAAGCCCCGCGCTCAACCGACGGTAGCAATCAGCCCCAGCATTTT. The rearrangement joins TRBV6-1 to TRBJ1-5; D unresolved. This CDR3 region has 19 residues. The V and J ends lost 0 bases and 0 bases respectively, with 18 bases between them. CDR1 MNHNS and CDR2 SASEGT come from the germline V gene.

This clonotype was seen only once. CDR3 in amino acids: CSARDHSGGWNTDTQYF. For the CDR3, the DNA is TGCAGTGCTAGAGATCATAGCGGGGGGTGGAACACAGATACGCAGTATTTT. This rearrangement joins TRBV20-1 to TRBJ2-3, with 10 bases that match TRBD2. The V gene's germline CDR1 is DFQATT and CDR2 SNEGSKA (reference sequence). The CDR3 totals 17 residues. V was clipped by 0 bases and J by 2 bases; unmatched bases: 8.

This clonotype has just a few counts. With a much larger clone just one base away, this may be a read error. This chain connects TRBV12-3 or TRBV12-4 to TRBJ2-2; 7 bases match TRBD2. The CDR3 runs to 15 residues. CDR3 region: CASSLTGGVTGELLF. The CDR3 DNA is TGTGCCAGCAGTTTAACGGGAGGTGTCACCGGGGAGCTGCTTTTT.

In its sample, this clonotype is medium-sized (0.01 to 0.1%). This sequence joins TRBV10-3 and TRBJ1-5; TRBD1 might be the D (5 bases). The CDR3 loop spans 14 amino acids. The germline V gene encodes CDR1 ENHRY and CDR2 SYGVKD. Trimming left V 2 bases short and J 6 bases short, with 11 bases between. The chain's CDR3 is CAISEGKGRQPQHF. The CDR3 nucleotides read TGTGCCATCAGTGAGGGTAAGGGACGTCAGCCCCAGCATTTT.

This clonotype was counted at least ten times. The chain is built from TRBV20-1 and TRBJ2-3, with 7 bases that match TRBD2. V trimming: 6 bases; J trimming: 2 bases; junction bases outside the gene matches: 11. Germline V gene data show CDR1 as DFQATT and CDR2 as SNEGSKA (reference sequence). This CDR3 region has 15 residues. In nucleotides, the CDR3 is TGCAGTGCATCCGTTCTAGCGGACCCCACAGATACGCAGTATTTT. Its protein is CSASVLADPTDTQYF.

This clonotype was detected ten times or more. In nucleotides, the CDR3 is TGTGCCAGCACCCCTCTGGAGGGGTTTGAGCCCCAGCATTTT. This gives the protein CASTPLEGFEPQHF. V usage is TRBV2 and J usage is TRBJ1-5, with D possibly being TRBD1 (5 bases). The CDR3 runs 14 residues. Per the germline V gene, CDR1 is SNHLY and CDR2 is FYNNEI. With 7 bases removed from V and 8 bases from J, the gap between germline ends came to 18 bases.

As for this clonotype: At one of its ends the junction is not consistent with the germline gene, which may arise from a read error. The chain links TRBV12-5 to TRBJ2-2; TRBD2 is a possible D gene (6 bases). Germline lookup yields CDR1 LGHNT and CDR2 FRNRAP. The CDR3 covers 16 residues. The DNA for the CDR3 is TGTGCTAGTGGTTTGGTACTTGGCGGGAACACCGGGGAGCTGTCTTTT. This codes for CASGLVLGGNTGELSF.

This chain joins TRBV20-1 and TRBJ1-2, with D perhaps TRBD1 (5 bases). The CDR3 covers 14 residues. Germline V lookup: CDR1 DFQATT, CDR2 SNEGSKA (reference sequence). Trimming left V 5 bases short and J 5 bases short, with 18 bases between. This CDR3 is CSAGEAAGPYGYTF. The CDR3 nucleotides are TGCAGTGCTGGTGAGGCGGCGGGGCCTTATGGCTACACCTTC.

The chain combines TRBV29-1 with TRBJ1-4; 8 positions match TRBD1. The CDR3 is 14 amino acids. CDR1 and CDR2 from the germline V gene are SQVTM and ANQGSEA. The CDR3 DNA is TGCAGTTGGGGTATCGGACAGGGCGATGAAAAACTGTTTTTT. Translated, it gives CSWGIGQGDEKLFF.

This clonotype occurred a few times. The J gene is TRBJ1-5, the V gene TRBV2; 9 bases agree with TRBD1. Per the germline V gene, CDR1 is SNHLY and CDR2 is FYNNEI. Trimming at V came to 4 bases and at J to 8 bases, leaving 12 bases not matched to a gene. The CDR3 runs to 16 residues. Here the CDR3 reads CASSGFTGGIRKPQHF. The DNA of the CDR3 is TGTGCCAGCAGTGGGTTTACAGGGGGCATTCGCAAGCCCCAGCATTTT.

This clonotype was detected many times. V and J are TRBV6-5 and TRBJ1-5, with 8 bases identical to TRBD1. There are 14 residues in the CDR3. CDR1 is MNHEY and CDR2 is SVGAGI in the germline V gene. V lost 6 bases and J lost 2; bases outside the gene matches: 3. The CDR3 loop reads CASRQGVGNQPQHF. CDR3 bases: TGTGCCAGCAGACAGGGGGTTGGCAATCAGCCCCAGCATTTT.

With respect to this clonotype: One end of the junction does not line up with germline, which may come from a read error. The chain uses TRBV7-2 and TRBJ2-5; either TRBD1 or TRBD2 may fit D (6 bases each). This CDR3 contains 14 residues. CDR1 is SGHTA, CDR2 FQGNSA, per germline. The CDR3 sequence: CASSREYGGQTQYF. The CDR3 nucleotides are TGCGCCAGCAGCCGAGAATATGGGGGGCAAACCCAGTACTTC.

The chain joins TRBV20-1 to TRBJ2-2, with TRBD1 matching 7 bases. Germline V gives CDR1 DFQATT, CDR2 SNEGSKA (reference sequence). This CDR3 contains 16 residues. Germline trimming cut 6 bases from V and 4 bases from J; bases unmatched to any gene: 14. The CDR3: CSAGDQVTGTTGELFF. Here the CDR3 DNA reads TGCAGTGCAGGAGATCAGGTGACAGGGACCACCGGGGAGCTGTTTTTT.

This clonotype was detected ten times or more. The V and J genes are TRBV11-2 and TRBJ1-1, with 7 bases that match TRBD1. The CDR3 loop spans 14 amino acids. V was clipped by 1 base and J by 3 bases; unmatched bases: 2. Germline V CDR1 and CDR2: SGHAT, FQNNGV. CDR3 coding DNA: TGTGCCAGCAGCTTAGCAGGGGGGGACACTGAAGCTTTCTTT. It is translated as CASSLAGGDTEAFF.

This clonotype was observed many times. Given a much more abundant clone one base away, this may be a read error. The chain carries TRBV20-1 and TRBJ1-5; D is unclear. The CDR3 extends over 14 amino acids. CDR1 DFQATT and CDR2 SNEGSKA come from the germline V gene (reference sequence). CDR3 region: CSASLGPSSQPQHF. Written as DNA, the CDR3 is TGCAGTGCTAGCCTGGGCCCTAGCAGTCAGCCCCAGCATTTT.

Here the CDR3 reads CATVSGSNYGYTF. For the CDR3, the DNA is TGTGCCACCGTATCCGGGTCAAACTATGGCTACACCTTC. J is TRBJ1-2 and V is TRBV7-2, with D hard to call. V shed 10 bases and J shed 2 bases, with 14 bases lying between them. The length of the CDR3 is 13 residues. CDR1 is SGHTA and CDR2 is FQGNSA in the germline V gene.